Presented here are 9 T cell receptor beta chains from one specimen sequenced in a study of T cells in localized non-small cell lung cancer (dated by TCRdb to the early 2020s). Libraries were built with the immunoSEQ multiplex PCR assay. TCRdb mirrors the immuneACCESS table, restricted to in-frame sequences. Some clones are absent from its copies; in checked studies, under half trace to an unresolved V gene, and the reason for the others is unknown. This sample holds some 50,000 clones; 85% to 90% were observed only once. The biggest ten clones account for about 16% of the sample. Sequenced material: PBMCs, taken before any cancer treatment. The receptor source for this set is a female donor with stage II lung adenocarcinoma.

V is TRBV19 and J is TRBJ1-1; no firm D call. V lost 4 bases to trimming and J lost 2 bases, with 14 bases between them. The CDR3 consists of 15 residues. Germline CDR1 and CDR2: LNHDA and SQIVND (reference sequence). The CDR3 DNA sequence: TGTGCCAGTAGTAAACGTGAGAGCCGTAACACTGAAGCTTTCTTT. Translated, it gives CASSKRESRNTEAFF. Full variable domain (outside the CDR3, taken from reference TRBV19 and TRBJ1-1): DGGITQSPKYLFRKEGQNVTLSCEQNLNHDAMYWYRQDPGQGLRLIYYSQIVNDFQKGDIAEGYSVSREKKESFPLTVTSAQKNPTAFYLCASSKRESRNTEAFFGQGTRLTVV.

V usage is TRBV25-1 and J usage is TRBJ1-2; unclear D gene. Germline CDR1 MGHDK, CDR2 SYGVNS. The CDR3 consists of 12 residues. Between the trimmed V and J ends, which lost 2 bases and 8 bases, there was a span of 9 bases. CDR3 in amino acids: CASSEGRGGYTF. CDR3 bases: TGTGCCAGCAGTGAAGGTCGGGGAGGCTACACCTTC.

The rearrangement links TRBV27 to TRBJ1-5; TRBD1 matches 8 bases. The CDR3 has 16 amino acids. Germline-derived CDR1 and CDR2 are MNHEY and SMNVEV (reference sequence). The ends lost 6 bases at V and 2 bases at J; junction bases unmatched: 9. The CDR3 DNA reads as TGTGCCAGCAGCGCCGGGGGGACAGGTGGCAATCAGCCCCAGCATTTT. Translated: CASSAGGTGGNQPQHF.

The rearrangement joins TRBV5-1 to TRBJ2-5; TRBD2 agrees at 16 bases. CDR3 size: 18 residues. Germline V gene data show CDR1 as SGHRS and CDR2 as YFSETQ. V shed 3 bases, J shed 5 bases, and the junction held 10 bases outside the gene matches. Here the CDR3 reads CASSSVGLAGGLMETQYF. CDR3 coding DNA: TGCGCCAGCAGCTCTGTGGGACTAGCGGGGGGGCTGATGGAGACCCAGTACTTC.

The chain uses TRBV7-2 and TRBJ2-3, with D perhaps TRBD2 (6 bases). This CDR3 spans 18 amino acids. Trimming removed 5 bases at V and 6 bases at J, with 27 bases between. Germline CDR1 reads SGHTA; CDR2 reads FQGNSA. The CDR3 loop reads CASSPSRRLGAPMDTQYF. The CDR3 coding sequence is TGTGCCAGCAGCCCGTCCCGTAGACTAGGGGCGCCCATGGATACGCAGTATTTT.

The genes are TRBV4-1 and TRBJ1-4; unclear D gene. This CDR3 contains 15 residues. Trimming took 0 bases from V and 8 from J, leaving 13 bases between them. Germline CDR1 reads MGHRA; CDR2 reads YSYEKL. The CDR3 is CASSQEEHAREKLFF. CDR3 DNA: TGCGCCAGCAGCCAAGAGGAGCATGCGCGGGAAAAACTGTTTTTT.

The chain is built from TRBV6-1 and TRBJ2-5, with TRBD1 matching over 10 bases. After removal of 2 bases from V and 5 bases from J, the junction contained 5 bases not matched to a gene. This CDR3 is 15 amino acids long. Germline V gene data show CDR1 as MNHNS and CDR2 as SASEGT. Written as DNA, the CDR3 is TGTGCCAGCAGTGAACAGGGACAGGGGTTGGAGACCCAGTACTTC. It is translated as CASSEQGQGLETQYF.

CDR3 bases: TGTGCCAGCAGCATCCGACAGGGGGGACCCGCCGGGGAGCTGTTTTTT. It encodes CASSIRQGGPAGELFF. The chain couples TRBV14 to TRBJ2-2, with 9 nucleotides matching TRBD1. Looked up from germline, CDR1 is SGHDN and CDR2 is FVKESK. The CDR3 runs to 16 residues. Trimming removed 5 bases from V and 6 bases from J; junction bases left unmatched: 10. The full variable domain, its missing parts supplied by reference TRBV14 and TRBJ2-2, is EAGVTQFPSHSVIEKGQTVTLRCDPISGHDNLYWYRRVMGKEIKFLLHFVKESKQDESGMPNNRFLAERTGGTYSTLKVQPAELEDSGVYFCASSIRQGGPAGELFFGEGSRLTVL.

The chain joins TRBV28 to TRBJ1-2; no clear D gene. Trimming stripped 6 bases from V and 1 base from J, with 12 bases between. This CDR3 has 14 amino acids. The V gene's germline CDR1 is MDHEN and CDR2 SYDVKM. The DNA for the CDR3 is TGTGCCAGCAGGAAGCCCGATGTTAACTATGGCTACACCTTC. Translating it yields CASRKPDVNYGYTF.